This T cell receptor beta chain came from a study of technical replicates of blood from a few donors. TCRdb's table, derived via immunoSEQ multiplex PCR, lists solely in-frame clones and lacks some. The repertoire holds almost 65,000 clones, 75% to 90% seen once, with approximately 5.1% in the top ten. This CDR3 has 12 amino acids. V was cut by 6 bases and J by 11 bases, with 15 bases left in between. Germline CDR1 is LNHDA and CDR2 is SQIVND (reference sequence). The chain uses TRBV19 and TRBJ2-3; no reliable D call. The receptor comes from a human donor in good health. Some clones in this sample may be carry-over from other donors' samples. The sample consisted of PBMCs. The CDR3 protein is CASSMPGLEQYF. Here the CDR3 DNA reads TGTGCCAGTAGCATGCCGGGTTTAGAGCAGTATTTT.